This T cell receptor beta chain derives from a study of T cell responses to AZD1222 COVID-19 vaccine. Worth noting for this clone: Its specificity is unknown.

CDR3 length: 15 residues. Trimming cost V 2 bases and J 1 base, with 10 bases left between them. Per the germline V gene, CDR1 is MNHEY and CDR2 is SVGAGI. The method was immunoSEQ multiplex PCR; TCRdb's version includes in-frame clones alone and lacks a portion of them. Of about 130,000 clones listed, 90% were seen once; the top ten hold about 4.3%. Study-level findings and limits: The breadth and depth of Spike-specific TCRs increased once two AZD1222 doses had been given. Donors were mostly white British, more females; clonal diversity possibly underestimated. Repertoire sampling was restricted to post-peak T cell response timepoints. Across the whole spike, CD4 TCRs peaked at regions 160-218 and 743-854.

The gene calls are TRBV6-5 and TRBJ2-3; maybe TRBD2 (5 bases). The specimen was peripheral blood, collected on day 0 of MenACWY control vaccination. The receptor's source is an adult in good health. CDR3 DNA sequence: TGTGCCAGCAGTTACGGGATGGAGGGCACAGATACGCAGTATTTT. As protein: CASSYGMEGTDTQYF.